This TCR beta chain emerged from a study of cytomegalovirus exposure and HLA in healthy donors. This clone appeared a few times. Its antigen is unknown. 13 Jbeta primers and 60 Vbeta primers were used for the PCR. Only in-frame clones appear in the TCRdb table, and some are missing; sequencing was by immunoSEQ multiplex PCR. The sample lists 150,000 to 200,000 clones; roughly 8.7% were seen once. Findings and limits, study-wide: CMV serostatus alone was available as immune exposure information. An analysis that came later showed most CMV-associated TCR beta chains appearing HLA-restricted. A later analysis showed that HLA-associated TCR beta chains had undergone more clonal expansion than equally common others. Reports showed the classifier diagnosing cytomegalovirus status with high specificity and sensitivity.

Germline CDR1 reads GTSNPN; CDR2 reads SVGIG (reference sequence). The CDR3 length is 18 residues. V was cut by 3 bases and J by 3 bases, with 25 bases left in between. This receptor was identified in a woman between 25 and 40 years old in good health and CMV-seropositive. Input material: PBMCs. The rearrangement links TRBV30 to TRBJ2-3; tentatively, D is TRBD2 (6 bases). CDR3 DNA: TGTGCCTGGAGCATAGACTCTTTTGTAATCGGGGGAACAGATACGCAGTATTTT. Amino acids: CAWSIDSFVIGGTDTQYF.